The clone carrying this TCR beta chain has only a few counts. Its target is unknown. Germline V gene sequence: CDR1 MNHNY, CDR2 SVGAGI (reference sequence). After removal of 5 bases from V and 5 bases from J, the junction contained 9 bases not matched to a gene. The length of the CDR3 is 15 residues. Using its own MiXCR run on the reads, TCRdb lists one record per CDR3 protein. The table lists some 350,000 distinct CDR3 sequences, almost 30% of them singletons, with roughly 20% in the top ten. The data belong to a study of T cell repertoires in cytomegalovirus infection. Study results and caveats: In two of eight donors, the top clonotype was HLA-C-restricted CMV-specific.

The chain couples TRBV6-6 to TRBJ1-5; TRBD1 matches at 7 bases. This TCR was sampled from a human donor in good health (CMV status not recorded). Some clones in this sample may be carry-over from other donors' samples. The sequenced sample was cultured PBMCs, obtained from culture after CMV antigen stimulation. This CDR3 is CASSNQQGSHQPQHF. The DNA of the CDR3 is TGTGCCAGCAGTAATCAACAGGGGTCGCATCAGCCCCAGCATTTT.